These 17 T cell receptor beta chains came from one sample sequenced in a study of blood T cell repertoires in COVID-19. Produced via immunoSEQ multiplex PCR; TCRdb's table is partial and in-frame only. The data hold approximately 83,000 clones, with about 76% observed a single time. Material for sequencing was peripheral blood. The receptors here all came from a woman older than 75 with acute or convalescent COVID-19.

V is TRBV2 and J is TRBJ2-6; maybe TRBD1 (5 bases). The CDR3 length is 15 residues. CDR1 is SNHLY and CDR2 is FYNNEI in the germline V gene. V lost 6 bases, J lost 0 bases, and 9 bases lay in between. CDR3 nucleotide sequence: TGTGCCAGCAGGGGGCCCTCCTCTGGGGCCAACGTCCTGACTTTC. As protein: CASRGPSSGANVLTF.

The J gene is TRBJ1-1, the V gene TRBV2, with TRBD1 identical over 8 bases. Germline CDR1 is SNHLY and CDR2 is FYNNEI. V was pared by 3 bases and J by 2 bases, with 5 bases of the junction left unmatched. The CDR3 is 15 amino acids. The CDR3 protein is CASSENRGINTEAFF. CDR3 nucleotide sequence: TGTGCCAGCAGTGAGAACAGGGGGATCAACACTGAAGCTTTCTTT. The full variable domain, in which reference TRBV2 and TRBJ1-1 provide the parts outside the CDR3, is EPEVTQTPSHQVTQMGQEVILRCVPISNHLYFYWYRQILGQKVEFLVSFYNNEISEKSEIFDDQFSVERPDGSNFTLKIRSTKLEDSAMYFCASSENRGINTEAFFGQGTRLTVV.

The chain carries TRBV6-5 and TRBJ1-1; no clear D gene. Germline CDR1 is MNHEY and CDR2 is SVGAGI. This CDR3 has 15 residues. V lost 6 bases and J lost 1, with 15 bases in between. The CDR3 region has the DNA TGTGCCAGCAGACCCGAGCACAGTTGGAACACTGAAGCTTTCTTT. This sequence encodes CASRPEHSWNTEAFF.

In this sample, this clone turned up once. The chain recombines TRBV18 with TRBJ1-3; TRBD1 matches at 7 bases. Per germline, CDR1 KGHSH and CDR2 LQKENI. V lost 3 bases, J lost 0 bases, and 5 bases stayed unmatched. The CDR3 sequence is 16 residues long. CDR3 bases: TGTGCCAGCTCACCTTTACAGGGGCTCTCTGGAAACACCATATATTTT. The encoded protein is CASSPLQGLSGNTIYF.

V gene TRBV4-3 combines with J gene TRBJ1-2, with a weak D call TRBD1 (5 bases). Germline V gene lookup returns CDR1 LGHNA and CDR2 YSLEER. The CDR3 has 14 amino acids. V lost 4 bases and J 5 bases, leaving 14 bases between the germline ends. CDR3 region: CASSLTGAKYGYTF. The CDR3 DNA reads as TGCGCCAGCAGCCTTACAGGAGCGAAGTATGGCTACACCTTC.

This clone came up a few times. The chain uses TRBV2 and TRBJ1-5; D is perhaps TRBD1 (6 bases). The CDR3 is 17 amino acids. V was trimmed by 4 bases and J by 0 bases, leaving 16 bases between them. Germline V gene sequence: CDR1 SNHLY, CDR2 FYNNEI. DNA for the CDR3: TGTGCCAGCAGTGGTCAGGGGCAGTCTTATAGCAATCAGCCCCAGCATTTT. It yields the protein CASSGQGQSYSNQPQHF.

The chain has TRBV29-1 and TRBJ1-5; tentative D call: TRBD1 (6 bases). V lost 6 bases and J 2 bases, leaving 17 bases between the germline ends. This CDR3 contains 15 residues. Germline V gene sequence: CDR1 SQVTM, CDR2 ANQGSEA. The CDR3, as DNA: TGCAGCGTCATAAAGGCAGGGGACCGCAATCAGCCCCAGCATTTT. This translates into CSVIKAGDRNQPQHF.

In its sample, this clone was seen a few times. The rearrangement links TRBV7-9 to TRBJ1-3; 7 bases match TRBD1. The CDR3 has 17 amino acids. Per germline, CDR1 SEHNR and CDR2 FQNEAQ (reference sequence). The V segment lost 1 base and the J segment 0 bases; nucleotides outside the gene matches: 6. The CDR3 nucleotides are TGTGCCAGCAGCTTAGTAGAGGGGGCCACCTCTGGAAACACCATATATTTT. It encodes CASSLVEGATSGNTIYF.

The V call is TRBV6-5, the J call TRBJ1-5, with D possibly being TRBD1 (6 bases). V lost 10 bases and J lost 4, with 17 bases in between. Germline CDR1 reads MNHEY; CDR2 reads SVGAGI. This CDR3 is built from 14 residues. This chain's CDR3 is CATWGRGPNQPQHF. The CDR3 DNA sequence: TGTGCCACCTGGGGCAGGGGCCCAAATCAGCCCCAGCATTTT.

The V and J genes are TRBV9 and TRBJ1-2; the match to TRBD1 covers 7 bases. Unmatched junction bases numbered 11, after V lost 2 bases and J lost 4 bases. CDR3 length: 16 amino acids. The germline V gene encodes CDR1 SGDLS and CDR2 YYNGEE. CDR3 in amino acids: CASSVNCTGDPYGYTF. As DNA, the CDR3 is TGTGCCAGCAGCGTGAATTGCACAGGGGACCCCTATGGCTACACCTTC.

CDR3 loop: CASSEFSGTAYGYTF. The CDR3, as DNA: TGTGCCAGCAGCGAATTTTCCGGGACAGCGTATGGCTACACCTTC. V usage is TRBV2 and J usage is TRBJ1-2; 7 positions agree with TRBD1. The CDR3 covers 15 residues. Germline CDR1 SNHLY, CDR2 FYNNEI. Trimming took 6 bases from V and 5 from J; bases not matched to a gene: 12.

The chain joins TRBV5-1 to TRBJ1-1; D is perhaps TRBD1 (6 bases). The CDR3 totals 14 residues. Trimming left V 1 base short and J 7 bases short, with 14 bases between. The germline V gene encodes CDR1 SGHRS and CDR2 YFSETQ. The CDR3 spells CASSLTGQIVEAFF. CDR3 in DNA: TGCGCCAGCAGCTTGACAGGGCAGATTGTTGAAGCTTTCTTT.

The rearrangement uses TRBV11-2 and TRBJ2-1; 8 positions agree with TRBD1. This CDR3 is 14 amino acids long. The V and J ends lost 10 bases and 4 bases, in that order; junction bases with no gene match: 9. The germline V gene has CDR1 SGHAT and CDR2 FQNNGV. CDR3 protein: CATLGQVPYNEQFF. The CDR3 DNA sequence: TGTGCCACCCTGGGACAGGTACCTTACAATGAGCAGTTCTTC.

The chain recombines TRBV27 with TRBJ1-1; TRBD1 might be the D (5 bases). V was clipped by 3 bases and J by 1 base, with 12 bases between them. The germline gives CDR1 MNHEY, CDR2 SMNVEV (reference sequence). The CDR3 length is 15 residues. In DNA form, the CDR3 reads TGTGCCAGCAGTTTGGCTGGGCAGGGGAACACTGAAGCTTTCTTT. Protein: CASSLAGQGNTEAFF.

Comment on this clone: Other DNA sequences in the sample encode the same CDR3. The rearrangement links TRBV28 to TRBJ1-2; D gene ambiguous. The ends were cut back, 1 base at V and 8 bases at J, with 8 bases in the middle. The germline V gene has CDR1 MDHEN and CDR2 SYDVKM. The CDR3 spans 12 residues. The CDR3 nucleotides are TGTGCCAGCAGTTTATTGGCCGGGGGCTACACCTTC. Amino acids: CASSLLAGGYTF.

The gene calls are TRBV11-2 and TRBJ1-1; 9 bases are shared with TRBD1. V dropped 3 bases and J dropped 0; count of bases not matched to a gene: 8. Germline CDR1 SGHAT, CDR2 FQNNGV. This CDR3 is built from 17 residues. The CDR3 region has the DNA TGTGCCAGCAGCTTGAATACAGGGGGCGAATTGAACACTGAAGCTTTCTTT. Translation: CASSLNTGGELNTEAFF.

The genes are TRBV10-3 and TRBJ1-1; TRBD1 matches 7 bases. CDR1 and CDR2 from the germline V gene are ENHRY and SYGVKD. V was clipped by 10 bases and J by 2 bases; unmatched bases: 7. The length of the CDR3 is 13 residues. The CDR3: CATVSGGNTEAFF. In DNA form, the CDR3 reads TGTGCCACGGTCTCAGGGGGAAACACTGAAGCTTTCTTT.